The TCR beta chain under discussion was sequenced for a study of beta chain features in type 1 diabetes. Study-wide context: Healthy donors, compared against patients, showed similar age, gender and cell yields.

The CDR3 totals 14 residues. V gave up 9 bases and J gave up 2 bases, with 15 bases separating them. Germline values: CDR1 MNHEY, CDR2 SVGAGI. Details on this clone: Antigen: not known.

Regarding the study as a whole: cDNA sequencing could over-represent cells with high TCR expression. Among all four CD4+ subsets, Type 1 diabetes patients had TCRB CDR3s that were moderately but significantly shorter.

Cells sorted by CD45RO/CCR7/CD25/CD127/CD95/CD27 comprised CD4+ naive, central memory, regulatory and stem cell-like memory cells. Sequencing targeted expressed TCRB transcripts, as all isolated RNA had been reverse transcribed. The table came from immunoSEQ multiplex PCR; TCRdb's copy has only in-frame clones and leaves some out. The sample yields about 280,000 clones, approximately 16% seen once. Source material: naive CD4+ T cells from blood. This sequence originates from a man aged 18 to 30 with type 1 diabetes. The rearrangement uses TRBV6-5 and TRBJ2-3; D possibly corresponds to TRBD2 (6 bases). CDR3: CARTVRGFTDTQYF. For the CDR3, the DNA is TGTGCCAGAACCGTACGGGGGTTCACAGATACGCAGTATTTT.